The present T cell receptor beta chain was sequenced within a study of blood T cell repertoires in COVID-19. About the study: COVID-19 samples from acute and convalescent phases originated in the United States, Italy and Spain. T cells, B-cell-depleted T cells, or PBMCs provided the cDNA or gDNA that served as material.

Per the original methods: The authors estimated nucleated cell counts from reference gene primer amplification. The assay was immunoSEQ multiplex PCR, and TCRdb's table has in-frame clones only and misses some. The V and J calls and clone size come from that table; D and trimming were worked out from the DNA. This sample carries around 120,000 clones, around 89% of them seen once, and the ten largest clones take approximately 1.4%. Sequences were obtained from peripheral blood. The sequence came from a human donor in a cohort sampled during active COVID-19.

The CDR3 reads CAIRLTGGVNTEAFF. CDR3 coding DNA: TGTGCCATCAGGCTAACAGGGGGGGTGAACACTGAAGCTTTCTTT. The chain uses TRBV10-3 and TRBJ1-1; 8 nucleotides line up with TRBD1. V lost 6 bases to trimming and J lost 0 bases; unmatched junction nucleotides: 6. CDR3 size: 15 residues. Germline V lookup: CDR1 ENHRY, CDR2 SYGVKD.